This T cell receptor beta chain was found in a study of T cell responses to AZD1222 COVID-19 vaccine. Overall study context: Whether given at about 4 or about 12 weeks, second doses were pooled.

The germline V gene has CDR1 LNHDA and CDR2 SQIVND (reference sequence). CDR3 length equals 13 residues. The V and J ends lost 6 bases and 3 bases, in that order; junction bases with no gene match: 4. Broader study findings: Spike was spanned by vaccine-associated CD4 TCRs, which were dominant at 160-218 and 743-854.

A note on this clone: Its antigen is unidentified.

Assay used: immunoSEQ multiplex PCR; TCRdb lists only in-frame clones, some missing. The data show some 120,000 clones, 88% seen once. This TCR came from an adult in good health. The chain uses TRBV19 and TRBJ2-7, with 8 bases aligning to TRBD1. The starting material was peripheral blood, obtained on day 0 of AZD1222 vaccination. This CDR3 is CASSLTGGYEQYF. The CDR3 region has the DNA TGTGCCAGTAGCCTAACAGGGGGCTACGAGCAGTACTTC.